This T cell receptor (beta chain) was identified during a study of shared clonotypes between healthy human individuals. Study-wide results and limits: Clonotypes that were shared across a handful of donors made up 4% to 6% of naive CD4 clonotypes.

The method was immunoSEQ multiplex PCR; TCRdb's version includes in-frame clones alone and lacks a portion of them. The sample lists roughly 2.5 million clones, around nine tenths occurring once. Remarks on this clone: No antigen is known for it.

What was sequenced was naive CD4+ T cells sorted from blood. The subset denotes: CD45RA+ positively selected. This TCR came from a young man in good health.

The CDR3 reads CASSPGTYVGAANSPLHF. The CDR3 DNA reads TGTGCCAGCAGTCCAGGAACCTATGTGGGGGCGGCAAATTCACCCCTCCACTTT. The chain uses TRBV27 and TRBJ1-6; D may be TRBD1 (6 bases). Germline V gene data show CDR1 as MNHEY and CDR2 as SMNVEV (reference sequence). V was clipped by 5 bases and J by 7 bases, with 24 bases between them. The CDR3 totals 18 residues.